This entry is about one T cell receptor (beta chain). Its matching antigen is unknown. This specimen comes from a study of molecular identifiers for immune sequencing clone quantification. Findings and caveats of the study: Underestimation of highly expanded clone sizes could arise where identical TCR molecules share a barcode.

MiXCR, applied by TCRdb to the PCR reads, yields one record per CDR3 protein. The sample has 250,000 to 350,000 distinct CDR3 sequences, around 21% seen once. The junction had 10 bases not matched to a gene; V was cut back by 3 bases and J by 3 bases. Germline CDR1 and CDR2: ENHRY and SYGVKD. The CDR3 has 16 amino acids. The sample comprised naive CD8+ T cells from blood, with Jurkat cell RNA spiked in. Stated subset: FACS-sorted CD8+CD4-CCR7+CD45RA+ naive T cells. This clonotype originated in a human donor in good health. Some libraries in this study had Jurkat cell RNA spiked in. The chain is built from TRBV10-3 and TRBJ2-5; 7 bases match TRBD1. CDR3 bases: TGTGCCATCAGTGAACTAGGGGGCTCGGTTGAAGAGACCCAGTACTTC. Protein sequence: CAISELGGSVEETQYF.